This TCR beta chain was recorded in a study of OX40 agonist ivuxolimab in advanced cancers. Data came from immunoSEQ multiplex PCR; TCRdb stores just in-frame clones and leaves some out. Of some 82,000 clones in the sample, about 90% were seen once. V lost 0 bases and J 7 bases, leaving 11 bases between the germline ends. The CDR3 length is 14 residues. Germline V CDR1 and CDR2: SGHTA, FQGNSA. The source was CD4+ or CD8+ T cells sorted from blood, collected in a trial of the OX40 agonist ivuxolimab. The V and J genes are TRBV7-2 and TRBJ2-3; no clear D. This sequence originates from an adult with an advanced solid tumor such as melanoma, head and neck, liver or kidney cancer. Here the CDR3 reads CASSLALSTYTQYF. Here the CDR3 DNA reads TGTGCCAGCAGCTTAGCGCTTAGCACCTATACGCAGTATTTT.